This T cell receptor (beta chain) was identified during a study of blood T cell repertoires in COVID-19. All enrollees were about 18 to 100 years old and from roughly 22 US areas. Participants were placed into cohorts based on the clinical history they reported. The CDR3 loop spans 19 amino acids. Study processing details: By means of reference gene primer amplification, nucleated cell counts were estimated. The repertoire was sequenced with immunoSEQ multiplex PCR; TCRdb's copy has only in-frame clones and lacks some. For V, J and clone size, that table is used; D and trimming come from the DNA. The table has a few hundred thousand clones, roughly nine tenths seen once.

The V call is TRBV12-2, the J call TRBJ1-5; TRBD1 is the table's D call and was not checked against the DNA. TRBV12-2 corresponds to a pseudogene. Sequencing used PBMCs or T cells enriched from blood (not recorded which). This TCR was recovered from a woman in her twenties or thirties who had recovered from COVID-19. CDR3 in amino acids: CASRPRWDRRSRSNQPQHF. DNA for the CDR3: TGTGCAAGTCGTCCTCGTTGGGACAGGCGATCTCGTAGCAATCAGCCCCAGCATTTT.